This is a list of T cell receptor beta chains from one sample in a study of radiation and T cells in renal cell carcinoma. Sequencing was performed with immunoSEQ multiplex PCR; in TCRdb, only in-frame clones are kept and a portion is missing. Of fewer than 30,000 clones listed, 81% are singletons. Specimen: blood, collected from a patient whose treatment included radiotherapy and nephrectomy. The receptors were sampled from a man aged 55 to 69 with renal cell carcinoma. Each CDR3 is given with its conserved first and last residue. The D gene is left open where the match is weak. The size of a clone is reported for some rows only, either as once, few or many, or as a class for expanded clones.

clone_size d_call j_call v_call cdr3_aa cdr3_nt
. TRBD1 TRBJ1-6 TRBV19 CASSAGQGSSYNSPLHF TGTGCCAGTAGTGCTGGACAGGGGAGCTCCTATAATTCACCCCTCCACTTT
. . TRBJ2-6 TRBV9 CASSDTAGANVLTF TGTGCCAGCAGCGATACGGCTGGGGCCAACGTCCTGACTTTC
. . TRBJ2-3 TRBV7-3 CASSLTGAKDTQYF TGTGCCAGCAGCTTAACGGGGGCGAAAGATACGCAGTATTTT
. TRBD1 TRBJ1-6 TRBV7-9 CASSRGQDRGSYNSPLHF TGTGCCAGCAGCCGGGGACAGGACCGAGGTTCCTATAATTCACCCCTCCACTTT
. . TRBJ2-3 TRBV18 CATKERVEDTQYF TGTGCCACCAAAGAAAGAGTTGAAGATACGCAGTATTTT
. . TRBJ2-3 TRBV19 CASSPEFVRKNTQYF TGTGCCAGTAGTCCGGAGTTCGTCCGCAAAAATACGCAGTATTTT
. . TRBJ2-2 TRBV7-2 CASSFSTLFANTGELFF TGTGCCAGCAGCTTCTCTACCCTATTCGCGAACACCGGGGAGCTGTTTTTT
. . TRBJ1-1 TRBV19 CASSSSTGRNTEAFF TGTGCCAGTAGTTCCTCCACAGGGAGGAACACTGAAGCTTTCTTT
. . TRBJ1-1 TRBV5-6 CASSSRQGRWYTEAFF TGTGCCAGCAGCTCCCGCCAGGGTAGGTGGTACACTGAAGCTTTCTTT
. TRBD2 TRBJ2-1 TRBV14 CASSQDGGMTSEPYNEQFF TGTGCCAGCAGCCAAGATGGGGGAATGACTAGCGAGCCCTACAATGAGCAGTTCTTC
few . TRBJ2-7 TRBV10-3 CAISSNFDREQYF TGTGCCATCAGTTCCAATTTCGACAGGGAGCAGTACTTC
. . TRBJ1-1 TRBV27 CASGPAPNRGTAEAFF TGTGCCAGCGGGCCGGCACCAAATCGGGGTACCGCTGAAGCTTTCTTT
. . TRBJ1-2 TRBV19 CASSRKWRGYTF TGTGCCAGTAGCAGGAAGTGGCGTGGCTACACCTTC
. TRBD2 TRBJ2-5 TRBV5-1 CASGIPSGETQYF TGCGCCAGCGGCATTCCTAGCGGAGAGACCCAGTACTTC
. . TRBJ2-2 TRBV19 CASSMGGIAGELFF TGTGCCAGTAGTATGGGGGGTATCGCCGGGGAGCTGTTTTTT
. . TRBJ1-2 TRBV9 CASSVALGNAYGYTF TGTGCCAGCAGCGTAGCTCTGGGGAATGCCTATGGCTACACCTTC
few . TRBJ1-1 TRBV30 CAWSVRGAEAFF TGTGCCTGGAGTGTACGGGGAGCTGAAGCTTTCTTT
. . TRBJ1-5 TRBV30 CAWAKNGNQPQHF TGTGCCTGGGCCAAAAATGGCAATCAGCCCCAGCATTTT
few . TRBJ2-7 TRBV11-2 CATKGSGSYEQYF TGTGCCACCAAGGGTAGCGGCTCCTACGAGCAGTACTTC
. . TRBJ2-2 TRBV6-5 CASSSTTENGELFF TGTGCCAGCAGTTCCACCACAGAGAATGGGGAGCTGTTTTTT
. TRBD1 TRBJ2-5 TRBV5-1 CASSFTGQGRETQYF TGCGCCAGCAGCTTTACGGGACAGGGGAGAGAGACCCAGTACTTC
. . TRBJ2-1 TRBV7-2 CASSLAPLTSYNEQFF TGTGCCAGCAGCTTAGCCCCTCTTACTAGTTACAATGAGCAGTTCTTC
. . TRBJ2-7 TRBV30 CASNRGGTYEQYF TGTGCCAGTAACAGGGGGGGCACCTACGAGCAGTACTTC
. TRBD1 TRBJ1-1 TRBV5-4 CASSFDRAMNTEAFF TGTGCCAGCAGCTTCGACAGGGCCATGAACACTGAAGCTTTCTTT
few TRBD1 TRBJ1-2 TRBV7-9 CASSLAGGQGNYGYTF TGTGCCAGCAGCTTAGCTGGAGGACAGGGCAACTATGGCTACACCTTC
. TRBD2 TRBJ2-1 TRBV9 CASSDYPSGGNNEQFF TGTGCCAGCAGCGACTACCCTAGCGGGGGTAACAATGAGCAGTTCTTC
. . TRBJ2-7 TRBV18 CASSPGQTYEQYF TGTGCCAGCTCTCCGGGACAAACCTACGAGCAGTACTTC
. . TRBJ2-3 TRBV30 CAGSLPGGRADTQYF TGTGCCGGGTCCCTCCCCGGGGGCCGCGCAGATACGCAGTATTTT
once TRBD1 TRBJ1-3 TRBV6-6 CASSYDRTGAGNTIYF TGTGCCAGCAGTTACGATCGGACAGGGGCTGGAAACACCATATATTTT
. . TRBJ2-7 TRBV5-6 CASSLGYGYEQYF TGTGCCAGCAGCTTGGGGTACGGTTACGAGCAGTACTTC
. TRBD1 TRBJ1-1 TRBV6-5 CASKPGGAATEAFF TGTGCCAGCAAACCAGGGGGCGCGGCCACTGAAGCTTTCTTT
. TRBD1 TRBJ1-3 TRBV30 CASLTGGGGNTIYF TGTGCCTCTTTAACAGGGGGCGGTGGAAACACCATATATTTT
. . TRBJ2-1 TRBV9 CASSPRRTFSYNEQFF TGTGCCAGCAGCCCCCGCAGGACGTTCTCCTACAATGAGCAGTTCTTC
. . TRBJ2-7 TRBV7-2 CASSLSIVEQYF TGTGCCAGCAGCTTAAGTATAGTCGAGCAGTACTTC
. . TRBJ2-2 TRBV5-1 CASSSSGVRTGELFF TGCGCCAGCAGCTCTTCAGGGGTTAGGACCGGGGAGCTGTTTTTT
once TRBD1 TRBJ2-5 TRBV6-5 CASSYPGGQETQYF TGTGCCAGCAGTTACCCAGGGGGCCAAGAGACCCAGTACTTC
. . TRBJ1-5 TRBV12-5 CASGEGLGNNQPQHF TGTGCTAGTGGAGAGGGACTAGGCAACAATCAGCCCCAGCATTTT
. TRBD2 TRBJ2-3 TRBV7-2 CASSSRTGLAGGGGDTQYF TGTGCCAGCAGCTCGCGTACGGGACTAGCGGGAGGCGGGGGAGATACGCAGTATTTT
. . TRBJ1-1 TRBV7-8 CASSSKGGMNTEAFF TGTGCCAGCAGCTCAAAGGGGGGGATGAACACTGAAGCTTTCTTT
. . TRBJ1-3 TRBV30 CAWSVSGQGNTIYF TGTGCCTGGAGTGTGTCGGGACAAGGAAACACCATATATTTT
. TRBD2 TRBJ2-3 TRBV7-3 CASSLLAGGKTDTQYF TGTGCCAGCAGCTTACTGGCGGGAGGGAAGACAGATACGCAGTATTTT
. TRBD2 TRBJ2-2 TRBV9 CASSVTGTSGANTGELFF TGTGCCAGCAGCGTTACCGGGACTAGCGGAGCGAACACCGGGGAGCTGTTTTTT
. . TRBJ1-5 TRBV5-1 CASSLDSGERPQHF TGCGCCAGCAGCTTGGATTCAGGGGAGCGGCCCCAGCATTTT
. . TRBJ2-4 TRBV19 CASSISDTIAKNIQYF TGTGCCAGTAGTATAAGCGACACTATAGCCAAAAACATTCAGTACTTC
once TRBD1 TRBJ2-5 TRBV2 CATGTGVDRETQYF TGTGCCACCGGGACAGGGGTTGACCGAGAGACCCAGTACTTC
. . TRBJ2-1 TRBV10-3 CASLKTVGNEQFF TGTGCCAGTTTAAAAACTGTCGGCAATGAGCAGTTCTTC
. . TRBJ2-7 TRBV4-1 CASSLSQGRTYEQYF TGCGCCAGCAGCCTTAGCCAGGGAAGGACCTACGAGCAGTACTTC
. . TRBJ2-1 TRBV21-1 CASSKAGKGTTRGLTYNEQFF TGTGCCAGCAGCAAAGCGGGTAAGGGCACCACGAGAGGGTTGACCTACAATGAGCAGTTCTTC
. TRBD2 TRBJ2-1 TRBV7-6 CASSLTLGTSGSVGSEQFF TGTGCCAGCAGCTTAACTCTCGGGACTAGCGGGAGTGTGGGTTCTGAGCAGTTCTTC
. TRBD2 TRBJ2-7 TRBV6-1 CASSEWAGGPYEQYF TGTGCCAGCAGTGAGTGGGCGGGAGGACCCTACGAGCAGTACTTC